A single sample gave rise to the 5 T cell receptor beta chains below, sequenced in a study of CD8 T cells in ankylosing spondylitis. TCRdb fed the 5' RACE reads into MiXCR, producing one record per CDR3 protein. Of 25,000 to 35,000 distinct CDR3 sequences listed, approximately 15% are singletons. Sequenced: blood. Receptors originate from a male donor with ankylosing spondylitis or in good health (not recorded which).

This clonotype showed up just a few times. The chain uses TRBV28 and TRBJ1-4; 10 nucleotides line up with TRBD1. Looked up from germline, CDR1 is MDHEN and CDR2 is SYDVKM. The CDR3 covers 17 residues. Losses at the gene ends were 4 bases for V and 7 bases for J; bases not matched to a gene: 12. CDR3 protein: CASSSGIGTGEGEKLFF. The CDR3 DNA sequence: TGTGCCAGCAGTTCGGGGATCGGGACAGGGGAGGGTGAAAAACTGTTTTTT.

The V and J genes are TRBV29-1 and TRBJ2-7; TRBD1 agrees at 11 bases. After removal of 6 bases from V and 2 bases from J, the junction contained 9 bases not matched to a gene. The CDR3 is made up of 15 amino acids. Per the germline V gene, CDR1 is SQVTM and CDR2 is ANQGSEA. The CDR3 nucleotides read TGCAGCGTCCAAGAAGGACAGGGGGCCACCTACGAGCAGTACTTC. Its translation is CSVQEGQGATYEQYF.

The V and J genes are TRBV7-2 and TRBJ1-1; D possibly corresponds to TRBD1 (5 bases). The CDR3 runs 14 residues. The V end lost 5 bases, the J end lost 3 bases, and 13 bases lay between the germline ends. CDR1 and CDR2 from the germline V gene are SGHTA and FQGNSA. The chain's CDR3 is CASSPLTEYTEAFF. In nucleotides, the CDR3 is TGTGCCAGCAGCCCGTTGACAGAATACACTGAAGCTTTCTTT.

V and J are TRBV7-2 and TRBJ1-5, with TRBD1 identical over 7 bases. Germline CDR1 SGHTA, CDR2 FQGNSA. J was trimmed by 5 bases and V by 0 bases; bases with no gene match: 7. This CDR3 is built from 16 residues. CDR3 bases: TGTGCCAGCAGCTTAGCTCCAGGGACAGTAGATCAGCCCCAGCATTTT. This sequence encodes CASSLAPGTVDQPQHF.

This clonotype was counted between two and nine times. The chain combines TRBV11-2 with TRBJ2-4; D possibly corresponds to TRBD1 (6 bases). The CDR3 has 16 amino acids. V was clipped by 1 base and J by 8 bases, with 18 bases between them. Germline CDR1 SGHAT, CDR2 FQNNGV. CDR3 nucleotide sequence: TGTGCCAGCAGCTTAGTGGGGGCCGGCGGTACATACATTCAGTACTTC. This translates into CASSLVGAGGTYIQYF. Variable domain in full (rest from reference TRBV11-2 and TRBJ2-4): EAGVAQSPRYKIIEKRQSVAFWCNPISGHATLYWYQQILGQGPKLLIQFQNNGVVDDSQLPKDRFSAERLKGVDSTLKIQPAKLEDSAVYLCASSLVGAGGTYIQYFGAGTRLSVL.